This TCR beta chain was profiled in a study of blood T cell repertoires in COVID-19. Study context: Spain, Italy and the United States supplied samples that represented acute and convalescent COVID-19. From T cells, B-cell-depleted T cells, or PBMCs came the material, which was cDNA or gDNA.

In the study's own analysis: Estimation of nucleated cell counts relied on the amplification of reference gene primers. Generated by immunoSEQ multiplex PCR, the TCRdb table keeps only in-frame clones and is missing some. That table gives V, J and clone size, and the DNA gave D and trimming. The repertoire holds around 100,000 clones, with 70% to 80% as singletons. The receptor was isolated from a man aged 65 to 85 with active or convalescent COVID-19. The sample consisted of peripheral blood.

CDR3 sequence (DNA): TGTGCCAGCAGCTTAGCTCAGTACACATATGAAAAACTGTTTTTT. This codes for CASSLAQYTYEKLFF. The chain is built from TRBV7-9 and TRBJ1-4; D not resolved. Germline V CDR1 and CDR2: SEHNR, FQNEAQ (reference sequence). V was pared by 0 bases and J by 6 bases, with 11 bases between. The length of the CDR3 is 15 residues.